The present entry profiles one T cell receptor beta chain with its context. Its target is unknown. From germline, CDR1 is MNHEY and CDR2 SVGAGI. The CDR3 has 15 amino acids. With 10 bases clipped from V and 7 bases from J, the junction kept 11 bases outside the gene matches. This sample was taken from a study of CD8 T cells in Susac syndrome. Across the whole study: Clinical remission applied to under ten sequenced Susac syndrome patients, and five or six had active disease. Blood was drawn from Susac syndrome patients while they were therapy-naive, on corticosteroids, or on intravenous immunoglobulin alone. The study's findings and limits: The study conceded that its TCR sequencing and HLA analysis involved relatively few individuals.

Reverse transcription of 0.5 to 1 ug RNA was carried out with random hexamers. The authors amplified TCR beta CDR3 across 54 Vbeta and 13 Jbeta using immunoSEQ multiplex PCR. TCRdb itself ran the immunoSEQ multiplex PCR reads through MiXCR, one entry per CDR3 protein. The sample holds roughly 100,000 distinct CDR3 sequences; roughly 94% are singletons and the top ten take over 0.4%. Sample: CD8+ T cells from PBMCs. This chain links TRBV6-5 with TRBJ2-1; 12 positions match TRBD2. This clonotype was sampled from a human donor with Susac syndrome. CDR3 region: CATGVLAGGRNEQFF. The DNA for the CDR3 is TGTGCCACCGGGGTCCTAGCGGGGGGGCGAAATGAGCAGTTCTTC.